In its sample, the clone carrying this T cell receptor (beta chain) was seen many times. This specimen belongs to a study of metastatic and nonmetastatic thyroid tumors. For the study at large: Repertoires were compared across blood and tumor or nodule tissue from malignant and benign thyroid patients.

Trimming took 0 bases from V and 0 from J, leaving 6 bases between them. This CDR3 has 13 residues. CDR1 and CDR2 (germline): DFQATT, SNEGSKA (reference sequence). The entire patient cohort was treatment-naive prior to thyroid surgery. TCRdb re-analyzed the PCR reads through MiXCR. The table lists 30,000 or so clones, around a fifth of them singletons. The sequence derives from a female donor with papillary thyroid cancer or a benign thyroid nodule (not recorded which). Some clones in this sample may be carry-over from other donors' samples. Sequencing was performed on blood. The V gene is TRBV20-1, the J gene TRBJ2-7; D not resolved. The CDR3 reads CSAREGYSYEQYF. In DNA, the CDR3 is TGCAGTGCTAGAGAGGGATACTCCTACGAGCAGTACTTC.